These T cell receptor beta chains were read from a single sample in a study of OX40 agonist ivuxolimab in advanced cancers. Assay used: immunoSEQ multiplex PCR; TCRdb lists only in-frame clones, some missing. The sample consists of 100,000 to 140,000 clones, approximately 89% of them appearing once. The input for sequencing was CD4+ or CD8+ T cells sorted from blood, taken in a trial of the OX40 agonist ivuxolimab. Source of these receptors: an adult with an advanced solid tumor such as melanoma, head and neck, liver or kidney cancer. Each CDR3 is given without its conserved first and last residue.

>TRBJ1-5|TRBV5-1
ASSVDRGRLPAQH
>TRBJ1-5|TRBV28
ASSLFGNSNQPQH
>TRBJ2-3|TRBV5-1
ASSLVSSGSTDTQY
>TRBJ2-5|TRBV5-1
ASSLNRAETQY
>TRBJ2-3|TRBV30
AWSEGTDTQY
>NA|TRBV19
ASHGPSSYEQY
>TRBJ2-1|TRBV28
ASSRVDEQF
>TRBJ1-2|TRBV12-2
ASRPQASREETYPYGYT
>TRBJ1-2|TRBV5-1
ASSLVLGASGYGYT
>TRBJ2-7|TRBV6-6
ASSSGPGGHLEQY
>TRBJ2-6|TRBV30
AWSSSGANVLT
>TRBJ2-2|TRBV4-2
ASSQALAGGPSTGELF
>TRBJ2-7|TRBV28
ASSSGQGYEQY
>TRBJ2-5|TRBV7-2
ASSLAGGGETQY
>TRBJ2-3|TRBV7-8
ASSLSPGTAASTDTQY
>TRBJ2-7|TRBV11-3
ASSQGTAAYEQY
>TRBJ2-7|TRBV9
ASSVGDSEAYEQY
>TRBJ1-1|TRBV11-2
ASSLGQQNTEAF
>TRBJ2-5|TRBV4-1
ASSKDRDSQETTQY
>TRBJ1-2|TRBV27
ASSPRAVANYGYT
>TRBJ2-7|TRBV10-1
ASSDRRYLIYEQY
>TRBJ1-5|TRBV18
ASSSFDVRSNQPQH
>TRBJ1-1|TRBV6-5
ASSYTGAGRSTEAF
>TRBJ2-7|TRBV14
ASSQDTAGGRYEQY
>TRBJ1-1|TRBV4-1
ASSQRQGWTEAF
>TRBJ1-3|TRBV5-1
ASSSRPGQGGGNTIY
>TRBJ2-3|TRBV7-2
ASSRGRDTQY
>TRBJ2-3|TRBV5-5
ASSLGPSTDTQY
>TRBJ1-1|TRBV27
ASSLNGNTEAF
>TRBJ2-1|TRBV5-1
ASSLDRHYNEQF
>TRBJ2-6|TRBV25-1
ASSAGQGAPGANVLT
>TRBJ2-2|TRBV2
ASVRRGLAGVNTGELF
>TRBJ1-5|TRBV23-1
ASSLLLQQTKPPSNQPQH
>TRBJ2-5|TRBV7-9
ASSPRGPETQY
>TRBJ2-2|TRBV9
ASSLTGTTTPANTGELF
>TRBJ2-1|TRBV27
ASSLTPGTAYNEQF
>TRBJ2-7|TRBV6-5
ASKWGQEIYEQY
>TRBJ2-7|TRBV6-6
ASSTGGASYEQY
>TRBJ1-4|TRBV13
ASSLRAGGGEKLF
>TRBJ1-4|TRBV21-1
ASSKEGGTGDNEKLF
>TRBJ2-1|TRBV6-1
ASSDYSGTYNEQF
>TRBJ2-1|TRBV7-9
ASSFKGYEQF
>TRBJ2-2|TRBV5-1
ASSVRAGEASGNTGELF
>TRBJ2-1|TRBV27
ASSSYRDSYNEQF
>TRBJ1-3|TRBV19
ASSNLGSSGNTIY
>TRBJ1-5|TRBV7-9
ASSLGPGGQPQH
>TRBJ2-5|TRBV18
ASSPPRRAGVETQY
>TRBJ2-2|TRBV7-6
ASSLDPATSGPPRGTGELF
>TRBJ2-3|TRBV19
ASRTGGHTDTQY
>TRBJ2-7|TRBV20-1
SATANYEQY
>TRBJ1-1|TRBV14
ASSSKTGLGNTEAF
>TRBJ1-1|TRBV30
AWSVGTWGTEAF
>TRBJ2-3|TRBV6-5
ASRLSGGGDTQY